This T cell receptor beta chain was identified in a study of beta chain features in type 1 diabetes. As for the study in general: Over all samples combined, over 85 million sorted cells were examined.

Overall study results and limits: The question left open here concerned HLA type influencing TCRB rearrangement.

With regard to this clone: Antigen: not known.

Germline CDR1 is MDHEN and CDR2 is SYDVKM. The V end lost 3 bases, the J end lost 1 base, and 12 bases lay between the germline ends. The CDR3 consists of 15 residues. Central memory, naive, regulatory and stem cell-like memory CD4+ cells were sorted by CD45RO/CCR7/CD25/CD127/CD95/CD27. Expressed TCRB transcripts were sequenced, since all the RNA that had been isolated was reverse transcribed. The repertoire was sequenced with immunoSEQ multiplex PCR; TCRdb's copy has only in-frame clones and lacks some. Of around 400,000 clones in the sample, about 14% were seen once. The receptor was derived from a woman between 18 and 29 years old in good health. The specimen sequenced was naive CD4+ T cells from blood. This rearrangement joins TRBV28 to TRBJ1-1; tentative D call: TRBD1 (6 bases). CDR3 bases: TGTGCCAGCAGTTTCCCAGGGGCTCCGAACACTGAAGCTTTCTTT. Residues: CASSFPGAPNTEAFF.